One and the same sample provided the 18 T cell receptor beta chains below, sequenced in a study of T cell responses to AZD1222 COVID-19 vaccine. Repertoires were generated with immunoSEQ multiplex PCR, while TCRdb's copy carries only in-frame clones and drops some. The table records approximately 120,000 clones, over 80% of them present only once. Sequencing used peripheral blood, obtained on day 0 of AZD1222 vaccination. These receptors were taken from an adult in good health.

The chain joins TRBV7-2 to TRBJ2-1; D is undetermined. CDR1 and CDR2 (germline): SGHTA, FQGNSA. Trimming stripped 1 base from V and 6 bases from J, with 10 bases between. CDR3 length: 14 residues. CDR3 amino acids: CASSLVLASNEQFF. The CDR3 DNA reads as TGTGCCAGCAGCTTAGTTCTCGCCAGCAATGAGCAGTTCTTC. Combining the CDR3 with reference TRBV7-2 and TRBJ2-1 gives the whole variable domain GAGVSQSPSNKVTEKGKDVELRCDPISGHTALYWYRQSLGQGLEFLIYFQGNSAPDKSGLPSDRFSAERTGGSVSTLTIQRTQQEDSAVYLCASSLVLASNEQFFGPGTRLTVL.

The sample holds a few counts of this clone. The chain employs TRBV20-1 and TRBJ1-1; 9 positions agree with TRBD1. J gave up 7 bases and V 3 bases, and 9 bases lay outside the gene matches. The CDR3 runs 14 residues. The germline V gene has CDR1 DFQATT and CDR2 SNEGSKA (reference sequence). DNA of the CDR3: TGCAGTGCTAGTCGACAGGGGGGGCCGGATGAAGCTTTCTTT. Translation gives CSASRQGGPDEAFF.

V usage is TRBV15 and J usage is TRBJ2-1; D is uncertain. Germline CDR1 reads LNHNV; CDR2 reads YYDKDF (reference sequence). The CDR3 has 17 residues. The germline V and J ends were trimmed by 3 bases and 3 bases, with 18 bases remaining between them. Here the CDR3 reads CATSSGLTGLFYNEQFF. The CDR3 DNA sequence: TGTGCCACCAGCAGTGGGCTTACGGGTCTGTTCTACAATGAGCAGTTCTTC.

The chain recombines TRBV5-1 with TRBJ1-2, with a possible D match to TRBD1 (6 bases). Germline lookup yields CDR1 SGHRS and CDR2 YFSETQ. The CDR3 has 16 residues. Deletions cut 1 base from V and 1 base from J, with 14 bases between. The chain's CDR3 is CASSLTPGASNYGYTF. Here the CDR3 DNA reads TGCGCCAGCAGCTTGACCCCAGGGGCTAGTAACTATGGCTACACCTTC.

The chain links TRBV6-2 or TRBV6-3 to TRBJ1-5, with TRBD1 matching over 8 bases. Per the germline V gene, CDR1 is MNHEY and CDR2 is SVGEGT. V gave up 6 bases and J gave up 5 bases; unmatched junction bases: 9. This CDR3 region has 15 residues. The CDR3 here is CASRPTGGGYQPQHF. Here the CDR3 DNA reads TGTGCCAGCAGGCCTACAGGGGGTGGATATCAGCCCCAGCATTTT.

The chain links TRBV30 to TRBJ2-2; D remains ambiguous. The V gene's germline CDR1 is GTSNPN and CDR2 SVGIG (reference sequence). This CDR3 spans 12 amino acids. V gave up 3 bases and J gave up 1 base, with 3 bases separating them. The CDR3 loop reads CAWRLNTGELFF. The CDR3 DNA is TGTGCCTGGAGGTTGAACACCGGGGAGCTGTTTTTT.

The V and J genes are TRBV6-5 and TRBJ2-3; D is ambiguous. V lost 6 bases and J 6 bases, leaving 7 bases between the germline ends. Germline V gene lookup returns CDR1 MNHEY and CDR2 SVGAGI. This CDR3 is 11 amino acids long. The CDR3 DNA reads TGTGCCAGCAGGGTCGTGGATACGCAGTATTTT. Its protein product is CASRVVDTQYF.

This chain links TRBV24-1 with TRBJ1-2, with D possibly TRBD1 on 5 matching bases. V lost 0 bases to trimming and J lost 6 bases, with 22 bases between them. CDR1 is KGHDR, CDR2 SFDVKD, per germline. The CDR3 is made up of 18 amino acids. CDR3: CATSDLPANPGQTNGYTF. CDR3 coding DNA: TGTGCCACCAGTGATTTGCCTGCCAACCCGGGGCAGACTAATGGCTACACCTTC.

The V gene is TRBV9, the J gene TRBJ1-4; no firm D call. The CDR3 is made up of 13 amino acids. Germline assignment: CDR1 SGDLS and CDR2 YYNGEE. The germline V and J ends were trimmed by 3 bases and 0 bases, with 3 bases remaining between them. The CDR3 protein is CASSETTNEKLFF. The DNA of the CDR3 is TGTGCCAGCAGCGAGACAACTAATGAAAAACTGTTTTTT.

The chain recombines TRBV4-2 with TRBJ1-1; perhaps TRBD1 as D (5 bases). The V gene's germline CDR1 is LGHNA and CDR2 YNFKEQ. Between the trimmed V and J ends, which lost 1 base and 4 bases, there was a span of 10 bases. The CDR3 consists of 14 residues. The chain's CDR3 is CASSQVRQSTEAFF. In DNA, the CDR3 is TGTGCCAGCAGCCAAGTTCGACAGAGCACTGAAGCTTTCTTT.

The chain has TRBV30 and TRBJ1-5; D not resolved. Germline loops: CDR1 GTSNPN, CDR2 SVGIG (reference sequence). The CDR3 loop spans 13 amino acids. Between the trimmed V and J ends, which lost 0 bases and 5 bases, there was a span of 8 bases. CDR3 sequence: CAWSVGEDQPQHF. For the CDR3, the DNA is TGTGCCTGGAGTGTCGGGGAGGATCAGCCCCAGCATTTT.

CDR3 in DNA: TGTGCCAGCAGTGCAAGCGGGGGAAGCTACAATGAGCAGTTCTTC. The encoded protein is CASSASGGSYNEQFF. V usage is TRBV9 and J usage is TRBJ2-1; 8 bases align to TRBD2. Trimming cost V 5 bases and J 3 bases; bases outside gene matches: 7. Germline V gene sequence: CDR1 SGDLS, CDR2 YYNGEE. The CDR3 runs 15 residues.

The chain recombines TRBV7-9 with TRBJ1-1; 10 bases line up with TRBD1. V shed 5 bases and J 0 bases; nucleotides not matched to a gene: 9. This CDR3 comprises 17 residues. In germline, CDR1 is SEHNR, CDR2 FQNEAQ (reference sequence). Written as DNA, the CDR3 is TGTGCCAGCAGCCCGGGACAGGGGATCCTCATGAACACTGAAGCTTTCTTT. This gives the protein CASSPGQGILMNTEAFF.

The chain uses TRBV12-3 or TRBV12-4 and TRBJ1-1; unclear D gene. V dropped 5 bases and J dropped 3 bases, with 10 bases sitting between them. The CDR3 is made up of 13 amino acids. The DNA of the CDR3 is TGTGCCAGCAGTCTCCGGTTGGACACTGAAGCTTTCTTT. Amino acids: CASSLRLDTEAFF.

The CDR3 bases are TGCAGCGTAGCGACATCCCACGAGCAGTACTTC. Its translation is CSVATSHEQYF. The V call is TRBV29-1, the J call TRBJ2-7, with D hard to call. The ends were cut back, 6 bases at V and 5 bases at J, with 11 bases in the middle. This CDR3 has 11 amino acids. Germline loops: CDR1 SQVTM, CDR2 ANQGSEA.

The chain employs TRBV27 and TRBJ2-6; 10 bases align to TRBD1. Germline CDR1 MNHEY, CDR2 SMNVEV (reference sequence). The CDR3 runs to 18 residues. Trimming at V came to 6 bases and at J to 2 bases, leaving 10 bases not matched to a gene. Written as DNA, the CDR3 is TGTGCCAGCAGCCGCCAGGGACAGGGGTATACTGGGGCCAACGTCCTGACTTTC. Translated, it gives CASSRQGQGYTGANVLTF.

The V and J genes are TRBV5-4 and TRBJ2-1; D gene ambiguous. This CDR3 comprises 13 residues. Trimming cost V 1 base and J 3 bases, with 5 bases left between them. The germline V gene has CDR1 SGHNT and CDR2 YYREEE (reference sequence). CDR3 DNA: TGTGCCAGCAGCTTGTATGTCTACAATGAGCAGTTCTTC. It codes for CASSLYVYNEQFF.

The chain links TRBV6-5 to TRBJ2-7, with TRBD1 matching over 11 bases. Per germline, CDR1 MNHEY and CDR2 SVGAGI. The V gene end was trimmed by 0 bases and the J gene end by 4 bases; junction bases not matched to a gene: 2. This CDR3 comprises 15 residues. DNA of the CDR3: TGTGCCAGCAGTTACTCTGGACAGGGGGCTTACGAGCAGTACTTC. Translating it yields CASSYSGQGAYEQYF.